One T cell receptor (beta chain) is described in this entry. The data are from a study of blood T cell repertoires in COVID-19. Overall study: Sites in the United States, Italy and Spain provided acute and convalescent COVID-19 samples.

Germline V gene data show CDR1 as SGHTA and CDR2 as FQGNSA. The CDR3 has 14 amino acids. V lost 5 bases and J lost 1, with 12 bases in between. Original processing notes: Amplification of reference gene primers was used by the study to estimate nucleated cell counts. Profiled with immunoSEQ multiplex PCR; TCRdb holds only in-frame clones, not every one. The DNA gave D and trimming, while V, J and clone size come from that table. The sample lists about 240,000 clones, approximately 82% occurring once. The chain combines TRBV7-2 with TRBJ2-7, with D perhaps TRBD2 (5 bases). This clonotype was obtained from a man aged 25 to 45 who had recovered from COVID-19. Sequencing was performed on peripheral blood. CDR3 coding DNA: TGTGCCAGCAGCCCTTACCGAGGGTCCTACGAGCAGTACTTC. It is translated as CASSPYRGSYEQYF.